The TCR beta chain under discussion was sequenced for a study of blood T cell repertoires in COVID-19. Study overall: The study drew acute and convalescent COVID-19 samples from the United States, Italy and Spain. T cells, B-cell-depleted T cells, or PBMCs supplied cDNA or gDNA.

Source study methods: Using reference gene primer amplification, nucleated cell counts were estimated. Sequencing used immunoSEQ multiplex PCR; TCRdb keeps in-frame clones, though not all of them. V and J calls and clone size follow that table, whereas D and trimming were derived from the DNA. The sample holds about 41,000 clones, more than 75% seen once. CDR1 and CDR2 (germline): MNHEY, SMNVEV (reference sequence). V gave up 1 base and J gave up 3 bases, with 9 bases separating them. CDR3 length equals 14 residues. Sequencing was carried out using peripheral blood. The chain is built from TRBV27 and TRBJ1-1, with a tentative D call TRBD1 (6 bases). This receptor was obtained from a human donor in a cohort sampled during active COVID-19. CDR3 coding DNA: TGTGCCAGCAGTTTATTTTCAGGGGACACTGAAGCTTTCTTT. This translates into CASSLFSGDTEAFF.